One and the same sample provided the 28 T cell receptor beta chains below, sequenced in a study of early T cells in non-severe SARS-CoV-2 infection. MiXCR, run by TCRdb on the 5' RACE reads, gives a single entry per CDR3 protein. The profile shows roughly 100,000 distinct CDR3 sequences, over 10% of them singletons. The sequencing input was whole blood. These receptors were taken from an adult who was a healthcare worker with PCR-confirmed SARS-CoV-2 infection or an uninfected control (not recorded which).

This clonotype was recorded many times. CDR3 protein: CASSQETETTNEKLFF. The CDR3 region has the DNA TGTGCCAGTAGCCAAGAGACGGAGACAACTAATGAAAAACTGTTTTTT. The V call is TRBV19, the J call TRBJ1-4; D uncertain. The CDR3 is 16 residues long. Germline CDR1 is LNHDA and CDR2 is SQIVND (reference sequence). V lost 6 bases and J lost 0, with 14 bases in between.

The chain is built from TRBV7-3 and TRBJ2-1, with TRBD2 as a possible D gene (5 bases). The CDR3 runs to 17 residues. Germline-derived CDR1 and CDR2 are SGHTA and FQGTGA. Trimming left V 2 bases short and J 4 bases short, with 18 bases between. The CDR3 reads CASSLRSGCTGYNEQFF. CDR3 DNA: TGTGCCAGCAGCTTACGGTCGGGGTGCACTGGGTACAATGAGCAGTTCTTC.

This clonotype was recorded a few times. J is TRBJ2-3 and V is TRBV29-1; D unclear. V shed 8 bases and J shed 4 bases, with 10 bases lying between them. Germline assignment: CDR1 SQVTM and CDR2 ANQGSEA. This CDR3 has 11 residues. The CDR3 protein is CSPRHADTQYF. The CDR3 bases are TGCAGCCCCAGGCACGCAGATACGCAGTATTTT.

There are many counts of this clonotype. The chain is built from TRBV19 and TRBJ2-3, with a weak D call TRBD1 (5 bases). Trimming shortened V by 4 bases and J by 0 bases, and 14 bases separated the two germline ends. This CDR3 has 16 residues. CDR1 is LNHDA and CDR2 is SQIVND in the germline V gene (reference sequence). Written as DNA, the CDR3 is TGTGCCAGTAGTAATGGACATTCAACTAGCACAGATACGCAGTATTTT. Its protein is CASSNGHSTSTDTQYF.

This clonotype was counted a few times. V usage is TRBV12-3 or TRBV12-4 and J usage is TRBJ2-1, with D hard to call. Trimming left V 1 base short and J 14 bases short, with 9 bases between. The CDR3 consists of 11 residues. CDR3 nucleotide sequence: TGTGCCAGCAGTTTAGGGCGCGCCAAGTTCTTC. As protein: CASSLGRAKFF.

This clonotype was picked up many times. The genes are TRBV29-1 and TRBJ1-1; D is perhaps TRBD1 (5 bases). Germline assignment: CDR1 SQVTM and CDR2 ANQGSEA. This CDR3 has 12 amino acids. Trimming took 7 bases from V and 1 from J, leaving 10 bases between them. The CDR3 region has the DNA TGCAGCGCTACGACAGCGAACACTGAAGCTTTCTTT. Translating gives CSATTANTEAFF. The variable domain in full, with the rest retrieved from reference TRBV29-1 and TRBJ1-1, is SAVISQKPSRDICQRGTSLTIQCQVDSQVTMMFWYRQQPGQSLTLIATANQGSEATYESGFVIDKFPISRPNLTFSTLTVSNMSPEDSSIYLCSATTANTEAFFGQGTRLTVV.

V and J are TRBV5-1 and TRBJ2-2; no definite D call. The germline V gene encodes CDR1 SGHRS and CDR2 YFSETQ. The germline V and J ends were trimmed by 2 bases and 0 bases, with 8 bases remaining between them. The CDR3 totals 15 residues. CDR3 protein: CASSLGPSNTGELFF. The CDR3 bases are TGCGCCAGCAGCTTAGGTCCGTCGAACACCGGGGAGCTGTTTTTT.

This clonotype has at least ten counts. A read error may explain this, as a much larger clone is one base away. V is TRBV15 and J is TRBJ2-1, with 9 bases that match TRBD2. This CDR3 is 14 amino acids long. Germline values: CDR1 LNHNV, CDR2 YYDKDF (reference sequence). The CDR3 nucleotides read TGTGCCACCCGTTACGACGCGGGAGGGGATGAGCAGTCCTTC. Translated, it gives CATRYDAGGDEQSF.

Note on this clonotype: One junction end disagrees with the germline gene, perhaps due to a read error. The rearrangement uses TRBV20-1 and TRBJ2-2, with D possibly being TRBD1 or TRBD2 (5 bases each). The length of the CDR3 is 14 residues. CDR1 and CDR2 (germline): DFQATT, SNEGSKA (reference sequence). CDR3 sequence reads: CSAGDLGTTGELFF. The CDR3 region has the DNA TGCAGTGCTGGAGATCTCGGGACCACCGGGGAGCTGTTTTTT.

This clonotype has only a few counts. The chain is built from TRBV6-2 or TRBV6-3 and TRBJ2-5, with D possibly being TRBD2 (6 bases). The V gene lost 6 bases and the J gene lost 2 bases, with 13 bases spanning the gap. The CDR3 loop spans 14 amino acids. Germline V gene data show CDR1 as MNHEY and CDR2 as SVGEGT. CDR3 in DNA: TGTGCCAGCAGCAACGGACTATCTCAAGAGACCCAGTACTTC. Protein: CASSNGLSQETQYF.

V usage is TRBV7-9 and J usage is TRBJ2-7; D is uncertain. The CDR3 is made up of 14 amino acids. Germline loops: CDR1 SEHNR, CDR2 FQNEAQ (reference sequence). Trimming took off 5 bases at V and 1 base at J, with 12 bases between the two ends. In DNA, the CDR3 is TGTGCCAGCAGCAATTACAGCTATTCCTACGAGCAGTACTTC. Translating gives CASSNYSYSYEQYF.

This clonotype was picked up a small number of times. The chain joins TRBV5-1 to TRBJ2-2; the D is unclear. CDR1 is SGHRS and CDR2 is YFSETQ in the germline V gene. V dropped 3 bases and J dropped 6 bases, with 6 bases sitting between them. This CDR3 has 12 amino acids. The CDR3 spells CASSYRAGELFF. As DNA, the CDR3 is TGCGCCAGCAGCTACCGAGCCGGGGAGCTGTTTTTT.

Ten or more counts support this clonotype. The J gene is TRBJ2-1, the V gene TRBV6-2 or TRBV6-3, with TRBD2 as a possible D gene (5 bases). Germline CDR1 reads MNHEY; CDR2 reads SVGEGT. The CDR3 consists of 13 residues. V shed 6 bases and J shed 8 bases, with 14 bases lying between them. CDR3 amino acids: CASSGERIDEQFF. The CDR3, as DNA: TGTGCCAGCAGCGGGGAGCGTATTGATGAGCAGTTCTTC.

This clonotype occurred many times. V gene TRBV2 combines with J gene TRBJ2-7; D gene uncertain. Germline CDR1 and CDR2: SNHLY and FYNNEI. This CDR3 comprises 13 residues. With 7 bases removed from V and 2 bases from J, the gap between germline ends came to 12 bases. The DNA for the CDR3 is TGTGCCAGCAACATAGACGCCCCCTACGAGCAGTACTTC. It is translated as CASNIDAPYEQYF. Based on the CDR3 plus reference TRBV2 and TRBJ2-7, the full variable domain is EPEVTQTPSHQVTQMGQEVILRCVPISNHLYFYWYRQILGQKVEFLVSFYNNEISEKSEIFDDQFSVERPDGSNFTLKIRSTKLEDSAMYFCASNIDAPYEQYFGPGTRLTVT.

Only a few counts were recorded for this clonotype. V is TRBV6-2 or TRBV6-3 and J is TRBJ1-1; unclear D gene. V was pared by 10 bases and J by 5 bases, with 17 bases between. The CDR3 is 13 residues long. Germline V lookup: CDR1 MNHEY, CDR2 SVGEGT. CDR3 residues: CATFRPGGTEAFF. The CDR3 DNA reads TGTGCCACGTTCCGCCCTGGAGGGACTGAAGCTTTCTTT.

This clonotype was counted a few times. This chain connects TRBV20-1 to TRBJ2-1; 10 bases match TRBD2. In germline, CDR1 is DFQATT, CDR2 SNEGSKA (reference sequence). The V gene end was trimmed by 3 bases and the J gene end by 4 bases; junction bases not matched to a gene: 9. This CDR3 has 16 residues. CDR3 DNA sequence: TGCAGTGCTAGTCCCCCAGCGGGAGGGGTATACAATGAGCAGTTCTTC. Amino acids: CSASPPAGGVYNEQFF.

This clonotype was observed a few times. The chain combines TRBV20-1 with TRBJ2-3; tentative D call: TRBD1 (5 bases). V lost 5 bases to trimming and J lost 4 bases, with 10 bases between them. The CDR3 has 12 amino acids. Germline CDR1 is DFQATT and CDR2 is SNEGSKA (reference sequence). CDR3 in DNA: TGCAGTGCTCCGACAGTAGCAGATACGCAGTATTTT. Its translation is CSAPTVADTQYF.

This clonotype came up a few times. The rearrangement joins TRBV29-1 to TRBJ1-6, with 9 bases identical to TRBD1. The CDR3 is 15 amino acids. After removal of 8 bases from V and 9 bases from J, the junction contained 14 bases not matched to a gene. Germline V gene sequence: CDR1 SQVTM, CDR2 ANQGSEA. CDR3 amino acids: CSIQRPGTGISPLHF. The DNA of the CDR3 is TGCAGCATCCAACGGCCCGGGACAGGGATTTCACCCCTCCACTTT.

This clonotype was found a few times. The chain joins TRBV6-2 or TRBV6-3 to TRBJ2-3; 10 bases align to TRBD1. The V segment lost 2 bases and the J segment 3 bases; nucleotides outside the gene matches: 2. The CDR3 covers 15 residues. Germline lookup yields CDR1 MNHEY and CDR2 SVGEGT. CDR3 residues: CASSYGTGDTDTQYF. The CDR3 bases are TGTGCCAGCAGTTACGGGACAGGGGATACAGATACGCAGTATTTT.

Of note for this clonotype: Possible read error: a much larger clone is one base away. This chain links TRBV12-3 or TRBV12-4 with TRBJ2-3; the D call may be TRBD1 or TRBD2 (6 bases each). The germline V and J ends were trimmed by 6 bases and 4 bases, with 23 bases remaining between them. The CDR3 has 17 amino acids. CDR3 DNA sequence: TGTGCCAGCAGATCCCCGACAATGGGGGGCGCGGCAGATACGCAGTATTTT. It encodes CASRSPTMGGAADTQYF.

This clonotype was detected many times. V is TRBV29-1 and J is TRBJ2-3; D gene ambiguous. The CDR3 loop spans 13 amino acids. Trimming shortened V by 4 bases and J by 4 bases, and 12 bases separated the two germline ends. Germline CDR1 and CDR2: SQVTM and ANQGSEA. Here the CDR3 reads CSVGVGMADTQYF. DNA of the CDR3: TGCAGCGTTGGGGTAGGGATGGCAGATACGCAGTATTTT.

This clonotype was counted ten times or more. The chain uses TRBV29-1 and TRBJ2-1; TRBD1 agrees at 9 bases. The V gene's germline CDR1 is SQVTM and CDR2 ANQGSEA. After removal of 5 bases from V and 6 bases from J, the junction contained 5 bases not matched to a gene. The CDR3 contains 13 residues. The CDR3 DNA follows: TGCAGCGTTTGGTCGACAGGGGGCAATGAGCAGTTCTTC. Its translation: CSVWSTGGNEQFF.

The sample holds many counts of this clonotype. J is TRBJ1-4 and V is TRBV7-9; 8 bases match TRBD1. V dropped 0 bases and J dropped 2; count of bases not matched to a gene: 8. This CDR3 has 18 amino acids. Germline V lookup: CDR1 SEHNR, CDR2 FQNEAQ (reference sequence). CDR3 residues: CASSLADRGTTTNEKLFF. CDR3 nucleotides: TGTGCCAGCAGCTTAGCCGACAGGGGAACCACGACTAATGAAAAACTGTTTTTT.

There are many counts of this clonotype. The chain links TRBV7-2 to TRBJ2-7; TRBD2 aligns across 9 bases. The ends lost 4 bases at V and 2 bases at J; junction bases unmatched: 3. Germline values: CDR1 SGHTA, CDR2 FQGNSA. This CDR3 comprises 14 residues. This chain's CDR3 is CASSSIAGAYEQYF. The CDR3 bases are TGTGCCAGCAGCTCCATAGCGGGAGCCTACGAGCAGTACTTC.

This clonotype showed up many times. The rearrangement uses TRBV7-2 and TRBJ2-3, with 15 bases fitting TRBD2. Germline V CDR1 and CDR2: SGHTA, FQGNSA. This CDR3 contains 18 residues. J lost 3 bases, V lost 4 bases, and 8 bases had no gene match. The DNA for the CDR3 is TGTGCCAGCAGCTCTGGACTAGCGGGAGGGCCGAGTACAGATACGCAGTATTTT. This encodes CASSSGLAGGPSTDTQYF. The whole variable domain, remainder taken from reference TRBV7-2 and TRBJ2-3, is GAGVSQSPSNKVTEKGKDVELRCDPISGHTALYWYRQSLGQGLEFLIYFQGNSAPDKSGLPSDRFSAERTGGSVSTLTIQRTQQEDSAVYLCASSSGLAGGPSTDTQYFGPGTRLTVL.

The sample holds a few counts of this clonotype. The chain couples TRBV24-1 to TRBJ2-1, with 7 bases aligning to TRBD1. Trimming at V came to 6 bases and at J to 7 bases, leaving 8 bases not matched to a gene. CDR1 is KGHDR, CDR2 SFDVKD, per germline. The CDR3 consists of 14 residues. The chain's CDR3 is CATSLDRVGNEQFF. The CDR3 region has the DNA TGTGCCACCAGTTTAGACAGGGTCGGAAATGAGCAGTTCTTC.

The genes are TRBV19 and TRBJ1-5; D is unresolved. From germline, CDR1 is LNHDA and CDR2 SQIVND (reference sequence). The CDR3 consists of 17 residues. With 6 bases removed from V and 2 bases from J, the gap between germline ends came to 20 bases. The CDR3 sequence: CASSPLQAEQGNQPQHF. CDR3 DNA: TGTGCCAGTAGCCCCCTTCAGGCAGAACAAGGCAATCAGCCCCAGCATTTT.

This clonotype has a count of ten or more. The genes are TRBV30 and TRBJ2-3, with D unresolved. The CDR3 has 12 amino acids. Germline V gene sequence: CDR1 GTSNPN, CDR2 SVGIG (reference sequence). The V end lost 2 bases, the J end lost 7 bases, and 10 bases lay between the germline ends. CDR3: CAWSLELNTQYF. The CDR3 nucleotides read TGTGCCTGGAGTTTGGAGCTTAATACGCAGTATTTT. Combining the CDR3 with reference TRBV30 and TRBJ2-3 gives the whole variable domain SQTIHQWPATLVQPVGSPLSLECTVEGTSNPNLYWYRQAAGRGLQLLFYSVGIGQISSEVPQNLSASRPQDRQFILSSKKLLLSDSGFYLCAWSLELNTQYFGPGTRLTVL.